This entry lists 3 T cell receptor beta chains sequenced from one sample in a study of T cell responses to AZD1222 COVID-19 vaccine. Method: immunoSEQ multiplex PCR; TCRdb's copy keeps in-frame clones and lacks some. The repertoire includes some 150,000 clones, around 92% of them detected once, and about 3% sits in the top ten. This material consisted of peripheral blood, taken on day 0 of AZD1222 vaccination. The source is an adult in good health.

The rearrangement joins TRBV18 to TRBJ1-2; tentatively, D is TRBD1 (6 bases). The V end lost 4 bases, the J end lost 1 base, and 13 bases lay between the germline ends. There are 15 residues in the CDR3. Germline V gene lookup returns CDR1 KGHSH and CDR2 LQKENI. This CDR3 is CASSLPTGHNYGYTF. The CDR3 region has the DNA TGTGCCAGCTCACTCCCGACAGGCCATAACTATGGCTACACCTTC.

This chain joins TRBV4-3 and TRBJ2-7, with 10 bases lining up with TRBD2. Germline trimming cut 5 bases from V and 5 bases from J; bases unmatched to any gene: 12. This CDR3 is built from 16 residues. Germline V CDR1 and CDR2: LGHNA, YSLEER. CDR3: CASSVSWTSGLHEQYF. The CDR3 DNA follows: TGCGCCAGCAGCGTAAGTTGGACTAGCGGTTTACACGAGCAGTACTTC.

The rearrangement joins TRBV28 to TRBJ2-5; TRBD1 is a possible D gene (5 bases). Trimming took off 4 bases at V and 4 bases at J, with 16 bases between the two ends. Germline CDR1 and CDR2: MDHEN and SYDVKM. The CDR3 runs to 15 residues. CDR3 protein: CASSWAGNIGETQYF. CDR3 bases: TGTGCCAGCAGTTGGGCAGGGAATATTGGAGAGACCCAGTACTTC.